The clone carrying this T cell receptor (beta chain) has ten or more counts. Antigen unknown. Germline V gene sequence: CDR1 DFQATT, CDR2 SNEGSKA (reference sequence). The CDR3 consists of 10 residues. Trimming shortened V by 5 bases and J by 2 bases, and 4 bases separated the two germline ends. The record originates from a study of T cells after yellow fever vaccination. Whole-study results and caveats: Bulk-population clonotypes that are abundant could appear as contaminants in FACS-sorted repertoires.

TCRdb reanalysed the 5' RACE reads using MiXCR and keeps one entry per CDR3 protein. The sample records 150,000 or so distinct CDR3 sequences, more than 6.5% being singletons. The V call is TRBV20-1, the J call TRBJ2-7, with D unresolved. The source material was CD4+ T cells sorted from PBMCs, sampled 10 days after the yellow fever booster vaccination. This TCR came from a man aged 30-40 years who received the YFV17D yellow fever vaccine. The CDR3 nucleotides read TGCAGTGCTTCTCCCTACGAGCAGTACTTC. It specifies CSASPYEQYF.